These T cell receptor beta chains were read from a single sample in a study of cytomegalovirus exposure and HLA in healthy donors. Sequencing was performed with immunoSEQ multiplex PCR; in TCRdb, only in-frame clones are kept and a portion is missing. The sample holds about 110,000 clones, almost 96% seen once. Sample: PBMCs. The receptor set was obtained from a woman aged 18-35 years in good health and CMV-seronegative. The CDR3 runs from the conserved cysteine through the conserved F or W. Each record gives: clone size, D gene, V gene, J gene, CDR3 protein, CDR3 DNA. D genes are given only for firm matches. Clone size is not always given. Where it is, it says once, few, many or a class for expanded clones.

abundance: once; d_gene: .; v_gene: TRBV2; j_gene: TRBJ1-1; CDR3aa: CASSTPQGRLNTEAFF; CDR3nt: TGTGCCAGCAGCACCCCACAGGGAAGACTGAACACTGAAGCTTTCTTT
abundance: .; d_gene: .; v_gene: TRBV7-2; j_gene: TRBJ2-5; CDR3aa: CASSLDWETQYF; CDR3nt: TGTGCCAGCAGCTTAGACTGGGAGACCCAGTACTTC
abundance: .; d_gene: TRBD1; v_gene: TRBV2; j_gene: TRBJ2-4; CDR3aa: CASSARGYIQYF; CDR3nt: TGTGCCAGCAGTGCCAGGGGGTACATTCAGTACTTC
abundance: .; d_gene: .; v_gene: TRBV4-2; j_gene: TRBJ1-4; CDR3aa: CASSPLVGSEEKLFF; CDR3nt: TGTGCCAGCAGCCCCCTGGTGGGCAGTGAAGAAAAACTGTTTTTT
abundance: .; d_gene: .; v_gene: TRBV7-9; j_gene: TRBJ2-7; CDR3aa: CASSPWETRENYEQYF; CDR3nt: TGTGCCAGCAGCCCTTGGGAGACAAGGGAGAACTACGAGCAGTACTTC
abundance: .; d_gene: .; v_gene: TRBV28; j_gene: TRBJ2-6; CDR3aa: CASSPQRGGGLYGGANVLTF; CDR3nt: TGTGCCAGCAGTCCCCAGAGGGGCGGGGGCCTGTATGGTGGGGCCAACGTCCTGACTTTC
abundance: few; d_gene: .; v_gene: TRBV15; j_gene: TRBJ2-6; CDR3aa: CATSRTNPGFSFSGANVLTF; CDR3nt: TGTGCCACCAGCAGGACGAACCCAGGGTTCTCCTTCTCTGGGGCCAACGTCCTGACTTTC
abundance: .; d_gene: .; v_gene: TRBV19; j_gene: TRBJ2-7; CDR3aa: CASSPRGVYEQYF; CDR3nt: TGTGCCAGTAGCCCCAGGGGCGTGTACGAGCAGTACTTC
abundance: few; d_gene: .; v_gene: TRBV5-1; j_gene: TRBJ2-7; CDR3aa: CASSIRRDTSYEQYF; CDR3nt: TGCGCCAGCAGCATTCGTCGGGACACCTCCTACGAGCAGTACTTC
abundance: .; d_gene: .; v_gene: TRBV28; j_gene: TRBJ1-1; CDR3aa: CASSSGLVRAFF; CDR3nt: TGTGCCAGCAGCTCCGGACTAGTGCGGGCTTTCTTT
abundance: .; d_gene: .; v_gene: TRBV4-2; j_gene: TRBJ2-2; CDR3aa: CASSQDSSGWDTGELFF; CDR3nt: TGTGCCAGCAGCCAAGACAGTTCAGGGTGGGACACCGGGGAGCTGTTTTTT
abundance: once; d_gene: .; v_gene: TRBV7-6; j_gene: TRBJ2-7; CDR3aa: CASSPSSGAPYEQYF; CDR3nt: TGTGCCAGCAGCCCTTCCAGTGGGGCCCCCTACGAGCAGTACTTC
abundance: few; d_gene: TRBD2; v_gene: TRBV10-1; j_gene: TRBJ2-1; CDR3aa: CASSPGLAGGRNEQFF; CDR3nt: TGCGCCAGCAGCCCCGGACTAGCGGGGGGCCGCAATGAGCAGTTCTTC
abundance: .; d_gene: .; v_gene: TRBV5-6; j_gene: TRBJ1-3; CDR3aa: CASSLDRLSDTIYF; CDR3nt: TGTGCCAGCAGCTTGGACAGGTTATCAGACACCATATATTTT
abundance: once; d_gene: .; v_gene: TRBV7-8; j_gene: TRBJ1-1; CDR3aa: CASSFQTGLEAFF; CDR3nt: TGTGCCAGCAGCTTCCAAACGGGGTTGGAAGCTTTCTTT
abundance: .; d_gene: TRBD1; v_gene: TRBV5-1; j_gene: TRBJ1-1; CDR3aa: CASSLGVQGAPDYTEAFF; CDR3nt: TGCGCCAGCAGCTTGGGGGTACAGGGGGCGCCGGATTATACTGAAGCTTTCTTT
abundance: .; d_gene: .; v_gene: TRBV25-1; j_gene: TRBJ1-5; CDR3aa: CARRGYRVGPQHF; CDR3nt: TGTGCCAGAAGAGGATACAGGGTCGGGCCCCAGCATTTT
abundance: .; d_gene: TRBD2; v_gene: TRBV19; j_gene: TRBJ2-3; CDR3aa: CASSISGGAPPDTQYF; CDR3nt: TGTGCCAGTAGTATTAGCGGGGGGGCCCCCCCAGATACGCAGTATTTT
abundance: .; d_gene: TRBD2; v_gene: TRBV19; j_gene: TRBJ2-5; CDR3aa: CASTDGQGGDQETQYF; CDR3nt: TGTGCCAGTACCGACGGGCAGGGAGGGGACCAAGAGACCCAGTACTTC
abundance: .; d_gene: .; v_gene: TRBV30; j_gene: TRBJ1-6; CDR3aa: CAWSVDRDNSPLHF; CDR3nt: TGTGCCTGGAGTGTCGATCGGGATAATTCACCCCTCCACTTT
abundance: .; d_gene: .; v_gene: TRBV28; j_gene: TRBJ2-7; CDR3aa: CASSSGRGLPYEQYF; CDR3nt: TGTGCCAGCAGCTCAGGGAGGGGGTTGCCCTACGAGCAGTACTTC
abundance: .; d_gene: TRBD2; v_gene: TRBV2; j_gene: TRBJ2-3; CDR3aa: CASSEALAVSTDTQYF; CDR3nt: TGTGCCAGCAGTGAAGCACTAGCGGTTAGCACAGATACGCAGTATTTT
abundance: .; d_gene: .; v_gene: TRBV27; j_gene: TRBJ2-5; CDR3aa: CASSTQGLGETQYF; CDR3nt: TGTGCCAGCAGTACCCAGGGGCTGGGAGAGACCCAGTACTTC
abundance: .; d_gene: TRBD2; v_gene: TRBV7-2; j_gene: TRBJ2-5; CDR3aa: CASSLLAGGRETQYF; CDR3nt: TGTGCCAGCAGCTTACTAGCGGGGGGGCGGGAGACCCAGTACTTC
abundance: .; d_gene: .; v_gene: TRBV4-1; j_gene: TRBJ1-1; CDR3aa: CASSQALLTEAFF; CDR3nt: TGCGCCAGCAGCCAGGCCCTCTTGACTGAAGCTTTCTTT
abundance: .; d_gene: .; v_gene: TRBV4-2; j_gene: TRBJ2-3; CDR3aa: CASSRERTDTQYF; CDR3nt: TGTGCCAGCAGCCGAGAGCGGACAGATACGCAGTATTTT
abundance: .; d_gene: TRBD2; v_gene: TRBV27; j_gene: TRBJ2-3; CDR3aa: CASSPGLVKYF; CDR3nt: TGTGCCAGCAGTCCGGGACTAGTTAAGTATTTT
abundance: .; d_gene: .; v_gene: TRBV7-8; j_gene: TRBJ2-3; CDR3aa: CASSLNRGTDTQYF; CDR3nt: TGTGCCAGCAGCTTGAACAGGGGCACAGATACGCAGTATTTT
abundance: .; d_gene: .; v_gene: TRBV6-5; j_gene: TRBJ1-2; CDR3aa: CASSSLRDYYGYTF; CDR3nt: TGTGCCAGCAGTTCCCTGAGGGACTACTATGGCTACACCTTC